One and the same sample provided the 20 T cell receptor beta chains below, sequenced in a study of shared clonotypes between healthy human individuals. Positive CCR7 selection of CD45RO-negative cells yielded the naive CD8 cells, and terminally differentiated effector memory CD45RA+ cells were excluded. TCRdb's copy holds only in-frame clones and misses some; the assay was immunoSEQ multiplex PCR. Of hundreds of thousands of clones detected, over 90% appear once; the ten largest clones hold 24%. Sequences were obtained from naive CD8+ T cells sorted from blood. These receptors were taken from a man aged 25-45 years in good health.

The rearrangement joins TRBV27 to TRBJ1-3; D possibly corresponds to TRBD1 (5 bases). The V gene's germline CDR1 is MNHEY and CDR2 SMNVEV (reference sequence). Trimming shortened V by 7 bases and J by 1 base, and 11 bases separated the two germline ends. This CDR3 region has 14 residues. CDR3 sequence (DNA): TGTGCCAGCAAAACGGGGGTTTCTGGAAACACCATATATTTT. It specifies CASKTGVSGNTIYF.

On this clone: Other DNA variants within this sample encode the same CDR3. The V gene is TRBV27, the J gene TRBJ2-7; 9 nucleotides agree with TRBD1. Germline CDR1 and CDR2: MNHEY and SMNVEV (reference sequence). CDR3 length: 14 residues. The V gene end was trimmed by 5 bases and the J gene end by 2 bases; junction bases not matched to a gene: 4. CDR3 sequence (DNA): TGTGCCAGCAGTGCCGGGACAGGGACCTACGAGCAGTACTTC. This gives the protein CASSAGTGTYEQYF.

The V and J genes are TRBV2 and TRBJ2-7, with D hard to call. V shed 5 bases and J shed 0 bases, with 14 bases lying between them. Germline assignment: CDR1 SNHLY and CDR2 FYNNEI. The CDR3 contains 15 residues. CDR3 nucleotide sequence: TGTGCCAGCAGTTACGTGGCCCTAAGCTCCTACGAGCAGTACTTC. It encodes CASSYVALSSYEQYF.

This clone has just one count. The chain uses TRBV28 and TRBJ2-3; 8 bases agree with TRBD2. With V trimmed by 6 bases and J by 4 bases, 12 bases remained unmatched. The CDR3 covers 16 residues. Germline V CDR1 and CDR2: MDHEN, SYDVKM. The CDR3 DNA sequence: TGTGCCAGCAGGCCTACTAATAGCGGGAACGCAGATACGCAGTATTTT. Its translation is CASRPTNSGNADTQYF.

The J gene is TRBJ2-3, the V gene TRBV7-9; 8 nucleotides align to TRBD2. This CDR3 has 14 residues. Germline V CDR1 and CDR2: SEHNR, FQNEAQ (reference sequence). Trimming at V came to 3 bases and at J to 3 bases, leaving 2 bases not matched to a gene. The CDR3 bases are TGTGCCAGCAGCTTGCGGGGGGAGACAGATACGCAGTATTTT. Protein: CASSLRGETDTQYF.

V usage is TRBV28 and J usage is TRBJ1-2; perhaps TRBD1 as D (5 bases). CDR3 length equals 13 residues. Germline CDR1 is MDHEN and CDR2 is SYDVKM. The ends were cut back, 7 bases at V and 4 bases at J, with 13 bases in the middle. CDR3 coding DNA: TGTGCCAGCACCCCGTCCAGGGCCTATGGCTACACCTTC. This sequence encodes CASTPSRAYGYTF.

CDR3 sequence: CASSLRISGGTDTQYF. In DNA, the CDR3 is TGTGCCAGCAGCTTACGAATTAGCGGGGGCACAGATACGCAGTATTTT. The chain employs TRBV7-2 and TRBJ2-3; 8 bases line up with TRBD2. This CDR3 is built from 16 residues. The ends lost 2 bases at V and 1 base at J; junction bases unmatched: 5. The germline CDR1 and CDR2 sequences are SGHTA and FQGNSA.

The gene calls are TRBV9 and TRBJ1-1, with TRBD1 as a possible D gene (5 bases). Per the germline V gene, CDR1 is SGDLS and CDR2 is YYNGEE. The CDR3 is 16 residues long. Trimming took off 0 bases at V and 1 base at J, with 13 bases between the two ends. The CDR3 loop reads CASSVGRSGTNTEAFF. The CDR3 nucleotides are TGTGCCAGCAGCGTAGGTCGGTCAGGGACGAACACTGAAGCTTTCTTT.

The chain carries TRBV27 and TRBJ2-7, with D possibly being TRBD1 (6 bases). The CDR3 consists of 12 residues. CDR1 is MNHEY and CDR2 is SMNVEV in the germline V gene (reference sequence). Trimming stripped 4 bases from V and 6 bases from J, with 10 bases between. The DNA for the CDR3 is TGTGCCAGCAGTTACCAGGGGCGCGAGCAGTACTTC. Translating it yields CASSYQGREQYF.

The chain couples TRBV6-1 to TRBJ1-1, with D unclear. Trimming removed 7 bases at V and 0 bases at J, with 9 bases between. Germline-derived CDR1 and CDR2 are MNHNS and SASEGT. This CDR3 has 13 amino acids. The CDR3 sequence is CASKKAVNTEAFF. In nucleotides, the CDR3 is TGTGCCAGCAAAAAAGCGGTGAACACTGAAGCTTTCTTT.

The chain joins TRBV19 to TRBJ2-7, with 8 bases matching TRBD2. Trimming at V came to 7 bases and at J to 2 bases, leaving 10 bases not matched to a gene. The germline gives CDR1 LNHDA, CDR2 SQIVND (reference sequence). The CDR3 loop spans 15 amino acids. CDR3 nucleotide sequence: TGTGCCAGTACCCCGTCGGCGGGGGGCACCTACGAGCAGTACTTC. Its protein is CASTPSAGGTYEQYF.

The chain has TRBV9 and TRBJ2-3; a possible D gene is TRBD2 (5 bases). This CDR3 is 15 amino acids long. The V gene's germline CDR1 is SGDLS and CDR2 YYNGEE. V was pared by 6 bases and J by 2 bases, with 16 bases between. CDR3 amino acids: CASTPEGFDTDTQYF. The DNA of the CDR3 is TGTGCCAGCACCCCCGAGGGATTTGACACAGATACGCAGTATTTT.

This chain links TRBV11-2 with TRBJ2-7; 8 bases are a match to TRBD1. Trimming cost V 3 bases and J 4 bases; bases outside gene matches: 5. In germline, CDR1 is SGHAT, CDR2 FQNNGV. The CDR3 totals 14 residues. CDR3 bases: TGTGCCAGCAGCTTGACAGGGGCGGGATACGAGCAGTACTTC. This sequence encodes CASSLTGAGYEQYF. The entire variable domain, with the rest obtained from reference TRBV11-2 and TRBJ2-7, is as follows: EAGVAQSPRYKIIEKRQSVAFWCNPISGHATLYWYQQILGQGPKLLIQFQNNGVVDDSQLPKDRFSAERLKGVDSTLKIQPAKLEDSAVYLCASSLTGAGYEQYFGPGTRLTVT.

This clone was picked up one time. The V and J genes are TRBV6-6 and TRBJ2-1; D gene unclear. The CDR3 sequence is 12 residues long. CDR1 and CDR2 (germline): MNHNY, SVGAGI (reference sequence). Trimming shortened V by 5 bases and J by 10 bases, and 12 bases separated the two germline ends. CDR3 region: CASSQVVGEQFF. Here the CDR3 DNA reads TGTGCCAGCAGTCAGGTTGTAGGGGAGCAGTTCTTC.

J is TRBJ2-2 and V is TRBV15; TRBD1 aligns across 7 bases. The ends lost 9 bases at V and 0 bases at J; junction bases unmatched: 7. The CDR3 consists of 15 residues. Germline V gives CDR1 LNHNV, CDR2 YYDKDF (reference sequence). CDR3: CATRRGTANTGELFF. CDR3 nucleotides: TGTGCCACTAGACGAGGGACAGCGAACACCGGGGAGCTGTTTTTT.

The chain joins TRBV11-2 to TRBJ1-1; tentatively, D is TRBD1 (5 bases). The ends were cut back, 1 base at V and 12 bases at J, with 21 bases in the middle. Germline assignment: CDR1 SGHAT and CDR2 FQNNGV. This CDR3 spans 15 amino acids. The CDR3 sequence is CASSLVSRDGEGPFF. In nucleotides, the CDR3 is TGTGCCAGCAGCTTAGTCTCCCGGGACGGCGAGGGACCTTTCTTT.

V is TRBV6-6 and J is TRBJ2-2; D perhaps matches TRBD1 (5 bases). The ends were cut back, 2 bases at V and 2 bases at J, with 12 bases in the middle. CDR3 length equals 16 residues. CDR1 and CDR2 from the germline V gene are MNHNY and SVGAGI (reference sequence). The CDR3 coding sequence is TGTGCCAGCAGTTACGACGTAGGGGCAAACACCGGGGAGCTGTTTTTT. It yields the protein CASSYDVGANTGELFF.

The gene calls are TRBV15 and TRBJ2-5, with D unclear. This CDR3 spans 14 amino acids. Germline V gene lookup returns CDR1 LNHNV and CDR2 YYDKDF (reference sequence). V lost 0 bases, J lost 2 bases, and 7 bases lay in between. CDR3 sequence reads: CATSRDRTQETQYF. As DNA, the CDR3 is TGTGCCACCAGCAGAGATAGGACGCAAGAGACCCAGTACTTC.

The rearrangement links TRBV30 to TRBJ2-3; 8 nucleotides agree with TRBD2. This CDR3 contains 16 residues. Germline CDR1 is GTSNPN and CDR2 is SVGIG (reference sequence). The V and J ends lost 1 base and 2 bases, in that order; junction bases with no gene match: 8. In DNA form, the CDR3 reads TGTGCCTGGAGTGGGCTGACTAGCGTTATCACAGATACGCAGTATTTT. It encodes CAWSGLTSVITDTQYF.

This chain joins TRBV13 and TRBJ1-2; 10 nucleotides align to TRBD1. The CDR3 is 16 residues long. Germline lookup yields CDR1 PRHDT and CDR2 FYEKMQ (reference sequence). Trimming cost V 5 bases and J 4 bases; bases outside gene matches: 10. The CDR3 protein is CASSSGTGDRGYGYTF. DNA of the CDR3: TGTGCCAGCAGCAGTGGGACAGGGGATAGAGGCTATGGCTACACCTTC.